This T cell receptor beta chain was sequenced for a study of blood T cell repertoires in COVID-19. This CDR3 is built from 14 residues. Per germline, CDR1 MGHDK and CDR2 SYGVNS. V was shortened by 6 bases and J by 8 bases, with 19 bases between the two germline ends. Method: immunoSEQ multiplex PCR; TCRdb's copy keeps in-frame clones and lacks some. The sample lists about 45,000 clones, roughly 90% occurring once. The receptor was isolated from a human donor in a cohort sampled during active COVID-19. This chain joins TRBV25-1 and TRBJ1-2; a weak D match, TRBD1 (6 bases). Sequences were obtained from peripheral blood. CDR3 sequence reads: CASSRGRQFIGYTF. The CDR3 DNA sequence: TGTGCCAGCAGCAGGGGAAGGCAGTTTATAGGCTACACCTTC.